The sequence of this TCR beta chain was determined in a study of blood T cell repertoires in COVID-19. About the study: COVID-19 samples from acute and convalescent phases originated in the United States, Italy and Spain. Sample material is recorded as cDNA or gDNA derived from T cells, B-cell-depleted T cells, or PBMCs.

Under the authors' procedure: Estimation of nucleated cell counts was performed using reference gene primer amplification. The table came from immunoSEQ multiplex PCR; TCRdb's copy has only in-frame clones and leaves some out. V and J calls plus clone size are reproduced from that table; the DNA served to infer D and trimming. There are approximately 72,000 clones in the sample; around 85% occur only once, and around 32% lies in the top ten. V gave up 6 bases and J gave up 3 bases; unmatched junction bases: 4. Germline V CDR1 and CDR2: SNHLY, FYNNEI. The CDR3 length is 14 residues. The rearrangement joins TRBV2 to TRBJ1-1; 10 bases map to TRBD1. The TCR was taken from a woman of 80 years or more with active or convalescent COVID-19. The specimen was peripheral blood. In nucleotides, the CDR3 is TGTGCCAGCAGGGTCGGGACAGGGGACACTGAAGCTTTCTTT. It is translated as CASRVGTGDTEAFF.